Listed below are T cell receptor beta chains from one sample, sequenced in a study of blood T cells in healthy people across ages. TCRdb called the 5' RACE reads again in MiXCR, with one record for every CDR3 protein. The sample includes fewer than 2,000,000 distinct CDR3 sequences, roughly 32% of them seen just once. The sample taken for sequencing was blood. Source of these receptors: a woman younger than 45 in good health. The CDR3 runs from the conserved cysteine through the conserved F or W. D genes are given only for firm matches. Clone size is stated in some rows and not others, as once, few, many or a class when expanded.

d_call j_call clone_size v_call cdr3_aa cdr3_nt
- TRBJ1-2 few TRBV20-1 CSAKGGNLGYTF TGCAGTGCCAAGGGGGGAAATCTTGGCTACACCTTC
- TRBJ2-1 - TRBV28 CASSTDRNEQFF TGTGCCAGCAGCACGGACCGAAATGAGCAGTTCTTC
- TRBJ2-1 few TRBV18 CASSSMTTENSGEQFF TGTGCCAGCTCAAGTATGACAACAGAAAACTCGGGTGAGCAGTTCTTC
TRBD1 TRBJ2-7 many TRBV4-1 CASSPGQVDYEQYF TGCGCCAGCAGCCCCGGACAGGTGGACTACGAGCAGTACTTC
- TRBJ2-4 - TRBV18 CASATGTVVAKNIQYF TGTGCCAGCGCCACCGGGACGGTTGTGGCCAAAAACATTCAGTACTTC
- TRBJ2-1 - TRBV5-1 CASSSMGPPEGNEQFF TGCGCCAGCAGCTCGATGGGACCGCCTGAGGGAAATGAGCAGTTCTTC
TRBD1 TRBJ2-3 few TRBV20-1 CSANDRGRLDTQYF TGCAGTGCCAACGACAGGGGGCGCTTAGATACGCAGTATTTT
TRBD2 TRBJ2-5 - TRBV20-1 CSARSLAGHTQYF TGCAGTGCTAGAAGTCTAGCGGGGCACACCCAGTACTTC
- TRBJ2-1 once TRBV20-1 CSASGLSSCNEQFF TGCAGTGCCTCGGGCCTAAGCTCCTGCAATGAGCAGTTCTTC
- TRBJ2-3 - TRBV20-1 CSAREGTQTLTDTQYF TGCAGTGCTAGAGAAGGGACTCAAACACTCACAGATACGCAGTATTTT
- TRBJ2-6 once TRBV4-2 CASSQDGDTGGANVLTF TGTGCCAGCAGCCAAGATGGGGACACTGGTGGGGCCAACGTCCTGACTTTC
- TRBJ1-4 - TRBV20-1 CSASRGSSTNEKLFF TGCAGTGCTAGTCGGGGTTCGTCAACTAATGAAAAACTGTTTTTT
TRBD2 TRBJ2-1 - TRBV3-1 CASSRPAGGLVNEQFF TGTGCCAGCAGCCGGCCAGCGGGGGGGCTAGTGAATGAGCAGTTCTTC
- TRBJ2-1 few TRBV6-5 CASSYPGKNEQFF TGTGCCAGCAGTTATCCCGGGAAGAATGAGCAGTTCTTC
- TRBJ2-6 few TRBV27 CAGSASGANVLTF TGTGCCGGCAGTGCGTCTGGGGCCAACGTCCTGACTTTC
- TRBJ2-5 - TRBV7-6 CASSLAQGTQYF TGTGCCAGCAGCTTAGCGCAGGGGACCCAGTACTTC
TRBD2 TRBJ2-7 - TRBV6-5 CASSIGGDEQYF TGTGCCAGCAGTATCGGGGGGGACGAGCAGTACTTC
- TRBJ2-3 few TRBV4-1 CASSQDREGGTDTQYF TGCGCCAGCAGCCAAGATCGCGAGGGGGGCACAGATACGCAGTATTTT
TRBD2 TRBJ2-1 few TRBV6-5 CASSHRLAGNEQFF TGTGCCAGCAGTCACCGACTAGCGGGAAACGAGCAGTTCTTC
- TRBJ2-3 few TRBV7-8 CASSQGLTRTDTQYF TGTGCCAGCAGCCAAGGACTTACTCGCACAGATACGCAGTATTTT
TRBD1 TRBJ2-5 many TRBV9 CASSVGQGQETQYF TGTGCCAGCAGCGTTGGACAGGGCCAAGAGACCCAGTACTTC
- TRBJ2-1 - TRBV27 CASNSDLSSYNEQFF TGTGCCAGCAACTCGGACCTGAGCTCCTACAATGAGCAGTTCTTC
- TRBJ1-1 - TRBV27 CASGSSAEGRRAFF TGTGCCAGCGGTTCAAGTGCCGAGGGGCGGAGAGCTTTCTTT
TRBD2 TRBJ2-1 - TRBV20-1 CSASPSGMNEQFF TGCAGTGCTAGTCCTAGCGGGATGAATGAGCAGTTCTTC
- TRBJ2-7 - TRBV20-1 CSAKAIRTAFPYEQYF TGCAGTGCTAAGGCGATCAGGACAGCTTTTCCCTACGAGCAGTACTTC
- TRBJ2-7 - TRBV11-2 CASSWATGLQYEQYF TGTGCCAGCAGCTGGGCCACGGGACTTCAGTACGAGCAGTACTTC
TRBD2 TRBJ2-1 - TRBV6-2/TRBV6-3 CASSALAGAGYNEQFF TGTGCCAGCAGTGCTCTAGCGGGAGCGGGCTACAATGAGCAGTTCTTC
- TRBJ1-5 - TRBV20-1 CSARRAWDQPQHF TGCAGTGCTAGAAGGGCTTGGGATCAGCCCCAGCATTTT
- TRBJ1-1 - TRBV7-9 CASSRLSTEAFF TGTGCCAGCAGCCGTCTGAGCACTGAAGCTTTCTTT
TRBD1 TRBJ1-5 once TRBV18 CASSPQQGVSQPQHF TGTGCCAGCTCACCACAACAGGGGGTCTCGCAGCCCCAGCATTTT
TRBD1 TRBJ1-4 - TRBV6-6 CASRTRTGTGEKLFF TGTGCCAGCAGGACAAGGACAGGGACTGGCGAAAAACTGTTTTTT
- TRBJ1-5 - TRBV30 CAWGQFNQPQHF TGTGCCTGGGGACAGTTCAATCAGCCCCAGCATTTT
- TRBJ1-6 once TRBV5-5 CASSFFTDSPLHF TGTGCCAGCAGCTTTTTTACTGATTCACCCCTCCACTTT
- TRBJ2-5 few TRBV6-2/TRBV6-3 CASSSPVWGGRRETQYF TGTGCCAGCAGTTCCCCCGTTTGGGGGGGCAGACGAGAGACCCAGTACTTC
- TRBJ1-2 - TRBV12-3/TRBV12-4 CVSLGFNGYTF TGTGTCAGCTTAGGGTTTAATGGCTACACCTTC
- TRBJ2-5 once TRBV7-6 CASSWGPETQETQYF TGTGCCAGCAGCTGGGGACCCGAAACCCAAGAGACCCAGTACTTC
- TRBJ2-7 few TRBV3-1 CASSHYNPQGSYEQYF TGTGCCAGCAGCCACTACAACCCACAGGGTTCCTACGAGCAGTACTTC
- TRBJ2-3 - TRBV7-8 CASSPDPGGSDTQYF TGTGCCAGCAGCCCTGACCCTGGTGGGTCAGATACGCAGTATTTT
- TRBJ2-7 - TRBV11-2 CASSPRRALGSYEQYF TGTGCCAGCAGCCCCCGTCGCGCCCTCGGCTCCTACGAGCAGTACTTC
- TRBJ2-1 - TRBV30 CAWSLSGGQFF TGTGCCTGGAGTTTGTCGGGTGGGCAGTTCTTC
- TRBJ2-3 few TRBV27 CASSLWAALGDTQYF TGTGCCAGCAGTTTATGGGCGGCGCTGGGAGATACGCAGTATTTT
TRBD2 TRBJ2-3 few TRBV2 CASSGMTSGSTDTQYF TGTGCCAGCAGTGGCATGACTAGCGGGAGTACAGATACGCAGTATTTT
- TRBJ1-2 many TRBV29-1 CSVGAGPGGYTF TGCAGCGTTGGGGCAGGGCCTGGAGGCTACACCTTC
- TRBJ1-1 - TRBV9 CASSGGGGREAFF TGTGCTAGCAGCGGGGGGGGAGGCAGGGAAGCTTTCTTT
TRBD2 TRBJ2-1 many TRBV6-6 CASSRTSGSPSYNEQFF TGTGCCAGCAGTCGGACTAGCGGGAGCCCCTCCTACAATGAGCAGTTCTTC
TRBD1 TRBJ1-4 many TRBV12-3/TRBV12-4 CASSPATGANEKLFF TGTGCCAGCAGTCCCGCGACAGGGGCTAATGAAAAACTGTTTTTT
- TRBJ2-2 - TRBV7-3 CASSLLRNGELFF TGTGCCAGCAGCTTACTGCGGAACGGGGAGCTGTTTTTT
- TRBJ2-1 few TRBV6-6 CASTLMGRSNEQFF TGTGCCAGCACCCTAATGGGCCGTAGTAATGAGCAGTTCTTC